These 26 T cell receptor beta chains were all obtained from the same sample, sequenced in a study of human T cells and chemical hapten exposure. Described time point: patch test 1, 2 weeks after DPC sensitization. Treatment noted: therapeutic diphenylcyclopropenone sensitization with weekly scalp DPC. A single record per CDR3 protein comes from TCRdb applying MiXCR to the RACE reads. The sample lists 150,000 to 200,000 distinct CDR3 sequences; approximately 15% were seen once. Sequencing was performed on whole blood, taken in connection with sensitization to the hapten diphenylcyclopropenone (DPC). These receptors were taken from a young woman with alopecia areata. Some clones in this sample may be carry-over from other donors' samples.

This clonotype was counted at least ten times. The chain uses TRBV2 and TRBJ2-1, with unresolved D. Trimming left V 6 bases short and J 5 bases short, with 17 bases between. The CDR3 length is 15 residues. CDR1 is SNHLY, CDR2 FYNNEI, per germline. The CDR3 spells CASSPKGSSNNEQFF. The CDR3, as DNA: TGTGCCAGCAGCCCAAAGGGCTCCAGCAACAATGAGCAGTTCTTC.

This clonotype was counted ten times or more. The chain has TRBV6-2 or TRBV6-3 and TRBJ2-2; no definite D call. Trimming removed 5 bases at V and 1 base at J, with 8 bases between. Germline CDR1 MNHEY, CDR2 SVGEGT. The CDR3 totals 14 residues. The CDR3 sequence: CASSRSGNTGELFF. For the CDR3, the DNA is TGTGCCAGCAGTCGGTCGGGGAACACCGGGGAGCTGTTTTTT.

This chain links TRBV3-2 with TRBJ2-1; the table's TRBD2 call for D was not verified on the DNA. TRBV3-2 is annotated as a pseudogene. The CDR3 is 17 residues long. The CDR3 DNA sequence: TGTGCCAGCAGCCAAGCCGCTAGCGGGAGGGCCTGTTTTGAGCAGTTCTTC. It translates to CASSQAASGRACFEQFF.

This chain links TRBV28 with TRBJ1-6; 9 bases line up with TRBD1. The CDR3 has 12 amino acids. V dropped 10 bases and J dropped 10; count of bases not matched to a gene: 5. The germline gives CDR1 MDHEN, CDR2 SYDVKM. CDR3 sequence reads: CATGDRASPLHF. Here the CDR3 DNA reads TGTGCCACCGGGGACAGGGCCTCACCCCTCCACTTT.

The genes are TRBV29-1 and TRBJ2-7; the match to TRBD2 covers 7 bases. Looked up from germline, CDR1 is SQVTM and CDR2 is ANQGSEA. CDR3 length equals 13 residues. V shed 8 bases and J 6 bases; nucleotides not matched to a gene: 13. The CDR3 bases are TGCAGCTCCCGACTAGCTCAAGGGCGCGAGCAGTACTTC. This codes for CSSRLAQGREQYF.

This clonotype was detected only a few times. The chain is built from TRBV28 and TRBJ2-2, with D unresolved. V lost 0 bases, J lost 7 bases, and 6 bases lay in between. Germline CDR1 reads MDHEN; CDR2 reads SYDVKM. This CDR3 has 13 amino acids. CDR3 DNA sequence: TGTGCCAGCAGTTTATGGGAAATCGGGGAGCTGTTTTTT. Its translation is CASSLWEIGELFF.

Many counts were recorded for this clonotype. The chain couples TRBV2 to TRBJ1-1; D is uncertain. Per germline, CDR1 SNHLY and CDR2 FYNNEI. Trimming stripped 2 bases from V and 1 base from J, with 2 bases between. The CDR3 loop spans 12 amino acids. The CDR3 nucleotides are TGTGCCAGCAGTGAACAGAACACTGAAGCTTTCTTT. The encoded protein is CASSEQNTEAFF.

This clonotype was observed at least ten times. The genes are TRBV9 and TRBJ1-5, with D uncertain. In germline, CDR1 is SGDLS, CDR2 YYNGEE. The CDR3 runs 13 residues. V lost 0 bases to trimming and J lost 7 bases, with 8 bases between them. CDR3 nucleotide sequence: TGTGCCAGCAGCGTAGATGATGTCCAGCCCCAGCATTTT. This sequence encodes CASSVDDVQPQHF.

The chain carries TRBV10-3 and TRBJ1-3; D not resolved. With 4 bases removed from V and 4 bases from J, the gap between germline ends came to 11 bases. The CDR3 is 14 residues long. Per germline, CDR1 ENHRY and CDR2 SYGVKD. The CDR3 DNA is TGTGCCATCAGTGCGGCAGGCTTGGGAAACACCATATATTTT. Protein: CAISAAGLGNTIYF.

In this sample, this clonotype turned up many times. The chain joins TRBV5-4 to TRBJ1-6; 8 positions agree with TRBD1. CDR3 length: 18 amino acids. Germline loops: CDR1 SGHNT, CDR2 YYREEE (reference sequence). Trimming removed 1 base from V and 10 bases from J; junction bases left unmatched: 16. CDR3 residues: CASSLRSGGFSGRSPLHF. CDR3 DNA: TGTGCCAGCAGCTTGAGATCAGGGGGCTTCTCGGGACGATCACCCCTCCACTTT.

This chain links TRBV12-3 or TRBV12-4 with TRBJ2-1; the match to TRBD2 covers 10 bases. The J segment lost 6 bases and the V segment lost 3 bases, leaving 5 bases of the junction unmatched. The CDR3 loop spans 15 amino acids. CDR3 sequence reads: CASSFPLAGVNEQFF. The CDR3, as DNA: TGTGCCAGCAGTTTCCCCCTAGCGGGGGTCAATGAGCAGTTCTTC.

J is TRBJ2-1 and V is TRBV5-4; D is undetermined. Looked up from germline, CDR1 is SGHNT and CDR2 is YYREEE (reference sequence). The germline V and J ends were trimmed by 6 bases and 0 bases, with 19 bases remaining between them. The CDR3 is made up of 17 amino acids. The CDR3 sequence is CASNPFEADISYNEQFF. The CDR3 DNA reads as TGTGCCAGCAACCCGTTCGAGGCAGACATCTCCTACAATGAGCAGTTCTTC.

The chain uses TRBV12-3 or TRBV12-4 and TRBJ1-5; 10 bases agree with TRBD1. CDR3 length: 15 amino acids. V lost 6 bases, J lost 7 bases, and 9 bases stayed unmatched. The CDR3 is CASRPGTGAGQPQHF. In DNA, the CDR3 is TGTGCCAGCAGGCCCGGGACAGGGGCGGGCCAGCCCCAGCATTTT.

Only a few counts were recorded for this clonotype. The chain employs TRBV20-1 and TRBJ2-7; no firm D call. Trimming removed 0 bases from V and 3 bases from J, with 15 bases in between. The CDR3 runs to 15 residues. Per germline, CDR1 DFQATT and CDR2 SNEGSKA (reference sequence). CDR3 nucleotide sequence: TGCAGTGCTAGAGATCGACAACAGTTCATCTACGAGCAGTACTTC. It yields the protein CSARDRQQFIYEQYF.

In this sample, this clonotype turned up a few times. This chain uses TRBV30 with TRBJ2-3; possibly TRBD2 for D (5 bases). Trimming left V 0 bases short and J 5 bases short, with 6 bases between. From germline, CDR1 is GTSNPN and CDR2 SVGIG (reference sequence). This CDR3 region has 12 residues. The CDR3 DNA is TGTGCCTGGAGTGTCCGGGGAGATACGCAGTATTTT. Residues: CAWSVRGDTQYF.

This clonotype was counted ten times or more. V is TRBV7-2 and J is TRBJ1-2, with 7 bases fitting TRBD1. Germline V lookup: CDR1 SGHTA, CDR2 FQGNSA. The CDR3 extends over 16 amino acids. The V segment lost 1 base and the J segment 2 bases; nucleotides outside the gene matches: 7. CDR3 nucleotide sequence: TGTGCCAGCAGCTTAGACCCTAGGGGGCTGAACTATGGCTACACCTTC. Translated: CASSLDPRGLNYGYTF.

This chain connects TRBV4-2 to TRBJ2-5, with no clear D. Germline V lookup: CDR1 LGHNA, CDR2 YNFKEQ. V was clipped by 0 bases and J by 5 bases, with 7 bases between them. The CDR3 is 13 amino acids. The CDR3 protein is CASSQDNGETQYF. CDR3 coding DNA: TGTGCCAGCAGCCAAGACAACGGGGAGACCCAGTACTTC.

The table lists this clonotype with many counts. The J gene is TRBJ1-4, the V gene TRBV5-6; no firm D call. The CDR3 consists of 16 residues. V shed 4 bases and J shed 0 bases, with 13 bases lying between them. Germline CDR1 and CDR2: SGHDT and YYEEEE. The CDR3 region has the DNA TGTGCCAGCAGCCCTCGGGTTTCCCCAACTAATGAAAAACTGTTTTTT. Protein product: CASSPRVSPTNEKLFF. Combining the CDR3 with reference TRBV5-6 and TRBJ1-4 gives the whole variable domain DAGVTQSPTHLIKTRGQQVTLRCSPKSGHDTVSWYQQALGQGPQFIFQYYEEEERQRGNFPDRFSGHQFPNYSSELNVNALLLGDSALYLCASSPRVSPTNEKLFFGSGTQLSVL.

This clonotype was detected a few times. The rearrangement uses TRBV3-1 and TRBJ2-6, with D possibly matching TRBD2 (5 bases). The CDR3 runs 19 residues. From germline, CDR1 is LGHDT and CDR2 YNNKEL (reference sequence). Trimming removed 0 bases from V and 0 bases from J, with 15 bases in between. The CDR3 sequence is CASSQDLPGGFSGANVLTF. The CDR3 region has the DNA TGTGCCAGCAGCCAAGATCTTCCAGGAGGATTCTCTGGGGCCAACGTCCTGACTTTC.

The chain uses TRBV5-1 and TRBJ2-5; 10 bases map to TRBD1. Germline assignment: CDR1 SGHRS and CDR2 YFSETQ. The CDR3 contains 20 residues. The V and J ends lost 7 bases and 1 base, in that order; junction bases with no gene match: 22. DNA of the CDR3: TGCGCCAGCGCTACCTGGGGCGGGACAGGGGACTTGGTGACCCAAGAGACCCAGTACTTC. Translating it yields CASATWGGTGDLVTQETQYF. Supplemented by reference TRBV5-1 and TRBJ2-5, the full variable domain reads KAGVTQTPRYLIKTRGQQVTLSCSPISGHRSVSWYQQTPGQGLQFLFEYFSETQRNKGNFPGRFSGRQFSNSRSEMNVSTLELGDSALYLCASATWGGTGDLVTQETQYFGPGTRLLVL.

This chain links TRBV5-1 with TRBJ2-1; no firm D call. Trimming cost V 4 bases and J 6 bases, with 11 bases left between them. This CDR3 is 13 amino acids long. Per the germline V gene, CDR1 is SGHRS and CDR2 is YFSETQ. The CDR3 here is CASSPGGINEQFF. The CDR3 DNA sequence: TGCGCCAGCAGCCCGGGCGGCATCAATGAGCAGTTCTTC.

The chain links TRBV20-1 to TRBJ1-4; 9 bases match TRBD1. The CDR3 contains 14 residues. Germline CDR1 reads DFQATT; CDR2 reads SNEGSKA (reference sequence). The V and J ends lost 6 bases and 3 bases, in that order; junction bases with no gene match: 5. CDR3: CSAYRGPANEKLFF. Here the CDR3 DNA reads TGCAGTGCATACAGGGGGCCGGCTAATGAAAAACTGTTTTTT.

A few counts support this clonotype. The V and J genes are TRBV20-1 and TRBJ2-7; D is undetermined. CDR3 length: 13 residues. The germline CDR1 and CDR2 sequences are DFQATT and SNEGSKA (reference sequence). Deletions cut 2 bases from V and 1 base from J, with 9 bases between. The CDR3 region is CSARWGSSYEQYF. DNA of the CDR3: TGCAGTGCTAGATGGGGTAGTTCCTACGAGCAGTACTTC.

This clonotype was seen a few times. The rearrangement joins TRBV11-3 to TRBJ1-5; D might be TRBD1 (5 bases). The V gene lost 5 bases and the J gene lost 7 bases, with 18 bases spanning the gap. CDR1 is SGHNT, CDR2 YENEEA, per germline. The CDR3 is made up of 15 amino acids. As DNA, the CDR3 is TGTGCCAGCAGCCCCTCCCCCTCAGGGAGCCAGCCCCAGCATTTT. The encoded protein is CASSPSPSGSQPQHF.

This clonotype was picked up many times. V and J are TRBV20-1 and TRBJ1-5; the D gene is possibly TRBD1 (6 bases). The CDR3 runs to 13 residues. Trimming left V 4 bases short and J 4 bases short, with 11 bases between. CDR1 and CDR2 (germline): DFQATT, SNEGSKA (reference sequence). The CDR3 DNA follows: TGCAGTGCTAAAGGGGACAAAAATCAGCCCCAGCATTTT. Its protein product is CSAKGDKNQPQHF.

The V call is TRBV6-6, the J call TRBJ2-1, with 8 bases fitting TRBD1. The V and J ends lost 5 bases and 3 bases, in that order; junction bases with no gene match: 6. The CDR3 sequence is 15 residues long. Germline values: CDR1 MNHNY, CDR2 SVGAGI (reference sequence). CDR3 sequence (DNA): TGTGCCAGCAGTCCTGGCGGGACAGGCTACAATGAGCAGTTCTTC. This encodes CASSPGGTGYNEQFF.